This TCR beta chain appears in the sequencing data of a study of CD8 T cells in Susac syndrome (dated by TCRdb to 2018 to 2020). Context from the whole study: The study used repertoire sequencing to test whether antigen drove CD8+ T cell activation and differentiation in Susac syndrome. Clonality of the CD8+ T cell repertoire was compared between roughly eleven healthy donors, approximately 14 Susac syndrome patients and 15 multiple sclerosis patients.

From a lookup of the germline V gene (reference sequence), CDR1 and CDR2 are MNHNY and SVGAGI. The CDR3, cysteine through phenylalanine, is 16 amino acids long. CDR3 DNA only is kept here, 48 bases in frame from base 1. V loses 0 bases, J loses 3 bases, and the germline ends lie 14 bases apart. Peripheral blood CD8+ and CD4+ T cells from healthy donors, Susac syndrome patients and multiple sclerosis patients were profiled by high-throughput TCR beta sequencing. The multiple sclerosis controls were treatment-naive patients whose relapsing-remitting disease, either stable or active, fulfilled the revised McDonald criteria. Bulk CD8+ and CD4+ T cells were purified by magnetic negative isolation, whereas CD8+ TEMRA cells were enriched by FACS. Blood was drawn into EDTA tubes, processed within 24 hours, and PBMCs were isolated by density gradient centrifugation. PBMCs intended for TCR sequencing were frozen in liquid nitrogen and were later thawed in a 37 degrees C water bath. Purity of sorted or isolated CD4+, CD8+ and CD8+ TEMRA cells was at least 90%.

RNA was extracted using the RNeasy kit, and about 0.5 to 1 microgram was reverse transcribed with random hexamers. The immunoSEQ multiplex PCR assay, which covers 54 Vbeta and 13 Jbeta segments, was used to amplify TCR beta CDR3 regions. Bias from PCR amplification was corrected by using a synthetic template baseline for primer optimization and for computational correction. Turning to the authors' computational methods: Only productive sequences were kept, with reads annotated to V, D and J genes according to IMGT and analyzed in immunoSEQ Analyzer. Clonality was calculated as one minus the Shannon entropy normalized by log2 of the number of productive unique sequences. For each patient and control, public and private clones were evaluated among the 100 most prevalent clones. Susac-specific clones were defined as absent from healthy and MS cohorts, roughly 1,100 published viral clones and other ImmuneACCESS disease sequences. Starting from the raw public reads, TCRdb applied fastp trimming at Q25, assembled clones with MiXCR and retained in-frame beta chains. Rows are combined by CDR3 protein, so each entry shows the most common genes and DNA. The V and J calls follow TCRdb's processing rather than the paper's. In all, the sample holds about 300,000 distinct CDR3 sequences, and approximately 84% of those were seen once. The ten largest clones take up about 0.11% of the sample.

Overall results and qualifications from the work: The number of individuals in the TCR sequencing and HLA analysis was acknowledged as relatively small.

On this clonotype itself: The clone's antigen remains unknown. Per-base qualities were not stored, and no clone one base away is much larger.

The chain joins TRBV6-6 to TRBJ1-1, with the D gene call left open. The specimen was CD8+ T cells from PBMCs. The source of this sequence is a human donor with multiple sclerosis. The CDR3 protein is CASSYSPRSADTEAFF. The DNA reads as follows: TGTGCCAGCAGTTACTCGCCCCGGTCCGCTGACACTGAAGCTTTCTTT.